This T cell receptor beta chain was captured in a study of a mutant IDH1 vaccine in newly diagnosed glioma. Study outcomes and limitations: Pseudoprogression looked unconnected to shifts in top peripheral T cell clonotypes. Detectable vaccine-induced immune responses arose in about 92% of patients.

Here immunoSEQ multiplex PCR was the method, and the copy in TCRdb shows in-frame clones only, minus some. The sample has around 33,000 clones; around 85% are singletons. There are 15 residues in the CDR3. Trimming took 5 bases from V and 4 from J, leaving 13 bases between them. Per the germline V gene, CDR1 is SGHRS and CDR2 is YFSETQ. Time point noted: baseline, week 1 (first vaccination visit). Treatment reported: pre-vaccination baseline after standard-of-care therapy. Concerning this clone itself: The antigen is undetermined.

The J gene is TRBJ2-6, the V gene TRBV5-1; D may be TRBD1 (6 bases). The sequence came from a woman between 40 and 50 years old with glioma. The specimen was PBMCs, collected from a glioma patient treated with radiotherapy, temozolomide or both. DNA of the CDR3: TGCGCCAGCAGGCCGCTAGACAGGGGGGCCAACGTCCTGACTTTC. It specifies CASRPLDRGANVLTF.